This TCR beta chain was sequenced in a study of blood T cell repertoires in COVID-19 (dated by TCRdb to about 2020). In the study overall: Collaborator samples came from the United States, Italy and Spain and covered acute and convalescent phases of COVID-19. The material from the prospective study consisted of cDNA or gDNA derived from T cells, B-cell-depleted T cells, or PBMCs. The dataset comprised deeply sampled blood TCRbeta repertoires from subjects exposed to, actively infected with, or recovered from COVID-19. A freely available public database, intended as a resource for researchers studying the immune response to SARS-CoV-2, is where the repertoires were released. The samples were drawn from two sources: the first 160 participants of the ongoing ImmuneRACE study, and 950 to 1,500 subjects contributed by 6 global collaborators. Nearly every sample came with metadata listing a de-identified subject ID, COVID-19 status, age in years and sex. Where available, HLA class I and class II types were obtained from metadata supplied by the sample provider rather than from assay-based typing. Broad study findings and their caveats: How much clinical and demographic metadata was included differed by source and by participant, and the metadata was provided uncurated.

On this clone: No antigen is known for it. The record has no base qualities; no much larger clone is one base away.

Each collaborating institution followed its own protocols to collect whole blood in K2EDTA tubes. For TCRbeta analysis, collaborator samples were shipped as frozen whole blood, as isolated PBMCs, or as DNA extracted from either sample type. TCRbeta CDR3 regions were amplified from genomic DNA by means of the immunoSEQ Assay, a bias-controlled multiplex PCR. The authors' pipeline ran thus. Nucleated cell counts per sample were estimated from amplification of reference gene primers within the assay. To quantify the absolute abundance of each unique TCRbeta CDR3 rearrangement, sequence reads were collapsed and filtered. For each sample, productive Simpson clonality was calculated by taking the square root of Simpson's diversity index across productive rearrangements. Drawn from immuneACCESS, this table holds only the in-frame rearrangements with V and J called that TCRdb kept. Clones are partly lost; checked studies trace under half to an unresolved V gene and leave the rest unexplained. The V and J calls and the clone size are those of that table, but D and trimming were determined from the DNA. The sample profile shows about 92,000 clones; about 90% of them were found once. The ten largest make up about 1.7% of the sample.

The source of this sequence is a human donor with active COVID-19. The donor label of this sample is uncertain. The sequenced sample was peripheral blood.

The CDR3 here reads CASSPSLAGGNEQYF. The bases are TGTGCCAGCAGCCCCTCCCTGGCGGGAGGTAACGAGCAGTACTTC. This chain joins TRBV11-2 to TRBJ2-7; 8 bases in between match TRBD2. From a lookup of the germline V gene, CDR1 and CDR2 are SGHAT and FQNNGV. Including the terminal cysteine and phenylalanine, the CDR3 comprises 15 residues. Just the 45-base CDR3 DNA is kept, in frame starting at base 1. Germline trimming: 5 bases from V, 5 bases from J; junction bases outside gene matches: 11.